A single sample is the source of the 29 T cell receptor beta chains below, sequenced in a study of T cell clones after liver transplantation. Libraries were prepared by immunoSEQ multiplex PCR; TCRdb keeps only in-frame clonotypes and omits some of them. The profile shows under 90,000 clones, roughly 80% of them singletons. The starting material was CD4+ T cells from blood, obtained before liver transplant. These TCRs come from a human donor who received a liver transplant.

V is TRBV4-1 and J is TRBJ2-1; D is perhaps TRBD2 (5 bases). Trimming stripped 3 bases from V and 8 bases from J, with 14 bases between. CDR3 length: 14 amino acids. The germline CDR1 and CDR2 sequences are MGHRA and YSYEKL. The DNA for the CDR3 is TGCGCCAGCAGCCAGGCTACCACTAGTGATGAGCAGTTCTTC. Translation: CASSQATTSDEQFF.

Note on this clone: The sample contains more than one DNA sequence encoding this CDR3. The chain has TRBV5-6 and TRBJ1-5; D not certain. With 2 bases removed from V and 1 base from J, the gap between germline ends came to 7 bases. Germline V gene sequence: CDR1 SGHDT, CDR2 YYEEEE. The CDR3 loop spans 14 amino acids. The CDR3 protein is CASSFYRSNQPQHF. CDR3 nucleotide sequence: TGTGCCAGCAGCTTTTATCGGAGCAATCAGCCCCAGCATTTT.

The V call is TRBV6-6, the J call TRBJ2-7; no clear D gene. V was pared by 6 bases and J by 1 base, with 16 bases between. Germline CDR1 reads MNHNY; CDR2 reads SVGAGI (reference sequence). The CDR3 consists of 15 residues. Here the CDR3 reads CASRPDHAGSYEQYF. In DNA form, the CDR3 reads TGTGCCAGCAGACCAGACCATGCTGGGTCCTACGAGCAGTACTTC.

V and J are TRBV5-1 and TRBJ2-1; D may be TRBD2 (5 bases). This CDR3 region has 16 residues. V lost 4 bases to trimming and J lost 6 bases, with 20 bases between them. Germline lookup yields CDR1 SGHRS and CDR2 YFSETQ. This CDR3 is CASSHGLAGDGNEQFF. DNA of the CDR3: TGCGCCAGCAGCCATGGACTCGCCGGTGACGGCAATGAGCAGTTCTTC.

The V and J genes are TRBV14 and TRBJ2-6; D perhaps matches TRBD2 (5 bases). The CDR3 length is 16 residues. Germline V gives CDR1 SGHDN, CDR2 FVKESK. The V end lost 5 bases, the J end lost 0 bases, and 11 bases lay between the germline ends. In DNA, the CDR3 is TGTGCCAGCAGCTTCGGACTGAGCTCTGGGGCCAACGTCCTGACTTTC. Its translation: CASSFGLSSGANVLTF.

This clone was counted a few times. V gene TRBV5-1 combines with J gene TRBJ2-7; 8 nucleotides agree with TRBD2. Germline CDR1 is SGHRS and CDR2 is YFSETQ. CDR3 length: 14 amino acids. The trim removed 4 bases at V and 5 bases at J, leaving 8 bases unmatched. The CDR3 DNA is TGCGCCAGCAGCCCGGGGGGGAGGGCCCACGAGCAGTACTTC. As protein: CASSPGGRAHEQYF.

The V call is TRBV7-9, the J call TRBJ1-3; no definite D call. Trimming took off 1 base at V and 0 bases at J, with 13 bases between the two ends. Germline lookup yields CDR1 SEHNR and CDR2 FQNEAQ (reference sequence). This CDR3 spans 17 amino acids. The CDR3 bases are TGTGCCAGCAGCTTAGTTTCTGGGAGGTCCTCTGGAAACACCATATATTTT. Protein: CASSLVSGRSSGNTIYF. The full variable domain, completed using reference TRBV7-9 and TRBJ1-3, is DTGVSQNPRHKITKRGQNVTFRCDPISEHNRLYWYRQTLGQGPEFLTYFQNEAQLEKSRLLSDRFSAERPKGSFSTLEIQRTEQGDSAMYLCASSLVSGRSSGNTIYFGEGSWLTVV.

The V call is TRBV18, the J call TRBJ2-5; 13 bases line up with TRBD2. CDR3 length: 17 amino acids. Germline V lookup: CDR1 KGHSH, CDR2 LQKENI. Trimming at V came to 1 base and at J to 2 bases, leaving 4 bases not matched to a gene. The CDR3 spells CASSPLPGLAGQETQYF. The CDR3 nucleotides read TGTGCCAGCTCACCACTCCCGGGACTAGCGGGACAAGAGACCCAGTACTTC.

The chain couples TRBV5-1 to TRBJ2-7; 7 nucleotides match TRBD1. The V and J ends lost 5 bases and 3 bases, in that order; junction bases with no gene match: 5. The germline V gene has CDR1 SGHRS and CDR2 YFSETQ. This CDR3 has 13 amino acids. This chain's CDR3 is CASSPDRSYEQYF. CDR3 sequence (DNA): TGCGCCAGCAGTCCGGACAGGAGCTACGAGCAGTACTTC.

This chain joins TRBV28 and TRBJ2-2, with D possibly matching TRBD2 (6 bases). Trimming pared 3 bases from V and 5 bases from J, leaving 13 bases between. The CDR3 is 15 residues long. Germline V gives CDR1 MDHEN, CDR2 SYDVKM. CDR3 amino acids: CASSLTGAWTGELFF. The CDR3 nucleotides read TGTGCCAGCAGTTTGACGGGAGCTTGGACCGGGGAGCTGTTTTTT.

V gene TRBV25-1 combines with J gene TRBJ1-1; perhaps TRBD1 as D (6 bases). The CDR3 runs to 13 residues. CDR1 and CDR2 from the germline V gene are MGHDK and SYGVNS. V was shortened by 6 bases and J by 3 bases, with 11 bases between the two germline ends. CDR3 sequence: CASSFGQYTEAFF. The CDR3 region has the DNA TGTGCCAGCAGCTTCGGACAGTACACTGAAGCTTTCTTT.

The CDR3 region has the DNA TGTGCCAGCAGGCCCGGCGGGGGGGGCACTGAAGCTTTCTTT. It yields the protein CASRPGGGGTEAFF. The chain uses TRBV7-2 and TRBJ1-1, with a tentative D call TRBD1 (5 bases). The germline V gene encodes CDR1 SGHTA and CDR2 FQGNSA. V lost 6 bases and J lost 4, with 15 bases in between. This CDR3 has 14 residues.

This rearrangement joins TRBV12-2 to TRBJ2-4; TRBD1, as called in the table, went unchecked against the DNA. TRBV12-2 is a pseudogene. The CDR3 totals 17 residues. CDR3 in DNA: TGTGCAAGTCGCTTAGCACAGGGAACGATAGCCAAAAACATTCAGTACTTC. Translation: CASRLAQGTIAKNIQYF.

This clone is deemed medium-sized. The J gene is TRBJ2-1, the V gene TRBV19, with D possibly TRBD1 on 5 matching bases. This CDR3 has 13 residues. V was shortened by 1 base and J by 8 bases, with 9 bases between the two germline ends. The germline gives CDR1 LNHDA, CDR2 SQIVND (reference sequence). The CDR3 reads CASSIGDRHEQFF. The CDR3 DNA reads TGTGCCAGTAGTATAGGTGACAGACATGAGCAGTTCTTC.

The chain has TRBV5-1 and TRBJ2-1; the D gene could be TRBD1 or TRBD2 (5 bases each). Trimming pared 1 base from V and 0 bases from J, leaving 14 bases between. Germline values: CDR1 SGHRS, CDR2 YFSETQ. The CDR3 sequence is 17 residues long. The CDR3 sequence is CASSLRGVGASYNEQFF. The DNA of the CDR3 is TGCGCCAGCAGCTTGAGGGGAGTCGGGGCCTCCTACAATGAGCAGTTCTTC.

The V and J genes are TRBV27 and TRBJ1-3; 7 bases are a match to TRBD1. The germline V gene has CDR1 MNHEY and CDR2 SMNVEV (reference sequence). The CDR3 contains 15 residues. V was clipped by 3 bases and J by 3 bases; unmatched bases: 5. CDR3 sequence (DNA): TGTGCCAGCAGTTTGGACAGGCTCGGTGGAAACACCATATATTTT. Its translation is CASSLDRLGGNTIYF.

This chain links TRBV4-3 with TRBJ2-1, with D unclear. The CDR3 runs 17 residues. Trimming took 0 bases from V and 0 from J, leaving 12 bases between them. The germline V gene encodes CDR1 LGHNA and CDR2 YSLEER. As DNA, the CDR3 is TGCGCCAGCAGCCAAGATCTGGCCGCGAGCTCCTACAATGAGCAGTTCTTC. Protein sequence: CASSQDLAASSYNEQFF.

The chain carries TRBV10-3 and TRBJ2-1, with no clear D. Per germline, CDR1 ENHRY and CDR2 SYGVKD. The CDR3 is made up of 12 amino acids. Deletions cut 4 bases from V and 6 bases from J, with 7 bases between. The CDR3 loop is CAISVIGNEQFF. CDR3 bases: TGTGCCATCAGTGTTATTGGCAATGAGCAGTTCTTC.

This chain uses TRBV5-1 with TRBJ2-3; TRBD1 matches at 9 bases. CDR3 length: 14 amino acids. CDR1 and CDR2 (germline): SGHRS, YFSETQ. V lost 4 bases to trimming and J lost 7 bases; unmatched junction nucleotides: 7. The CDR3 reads CASSPGTGLNTQYF. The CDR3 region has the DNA TGCGCCAGCAGCCCGGGGACAGGGCTTAATACGCAGTATTTT.

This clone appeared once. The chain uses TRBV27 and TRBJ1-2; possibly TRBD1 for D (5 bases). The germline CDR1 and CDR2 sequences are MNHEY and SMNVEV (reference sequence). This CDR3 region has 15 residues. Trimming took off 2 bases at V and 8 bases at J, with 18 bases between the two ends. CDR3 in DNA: TGTGCCAGCAGTTTAGGGCGCCGGGAATCAGGGGGCTACACCTTC. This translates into CASSLGRRESGGYTF.

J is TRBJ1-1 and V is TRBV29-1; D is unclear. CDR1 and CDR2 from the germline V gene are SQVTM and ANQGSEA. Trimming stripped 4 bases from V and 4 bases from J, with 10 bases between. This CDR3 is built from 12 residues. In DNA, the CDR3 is TGCAGCGTTGTACAGTCGACCACTGAAGCTTTCTTT. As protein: CSVVQSTTEAFF. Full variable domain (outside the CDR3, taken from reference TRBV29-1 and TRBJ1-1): SAVISQKPSRDICQRGTSLTIQCQVDSQVTMMFWYRQQPGQSLTLIATANQGSEATYESGFVIDKFPISRPNLTFSTLTVSNMSPEDSSIYLCSVVQSTTEAFFGQGTRLTVV.

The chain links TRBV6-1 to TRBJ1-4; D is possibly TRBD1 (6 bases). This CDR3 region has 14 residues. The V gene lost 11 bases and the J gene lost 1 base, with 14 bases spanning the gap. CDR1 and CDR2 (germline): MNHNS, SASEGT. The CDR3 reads CACYEGGTNEKLFF. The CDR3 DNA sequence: TGTGCCTGCTACGAGGGGGGAACTAATGAAAAACTGTTTTTT.

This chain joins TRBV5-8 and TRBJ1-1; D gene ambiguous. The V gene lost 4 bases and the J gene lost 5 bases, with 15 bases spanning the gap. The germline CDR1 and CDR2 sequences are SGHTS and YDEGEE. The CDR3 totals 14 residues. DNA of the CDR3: TGTGCCAGCAGCCCCCGCCAGGCTGCAACTGAAGCTTTCTTT. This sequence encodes CASSPRQAATEAFF.

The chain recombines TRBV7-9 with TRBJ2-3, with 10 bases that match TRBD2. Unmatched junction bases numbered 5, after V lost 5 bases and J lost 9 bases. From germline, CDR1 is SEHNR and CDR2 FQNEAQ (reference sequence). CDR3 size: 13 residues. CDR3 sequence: CASSPSGSVTQYF. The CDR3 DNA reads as TGTGCCAGCAGCCCTAGCGGGAGTGTCACGCAGTATTTT.

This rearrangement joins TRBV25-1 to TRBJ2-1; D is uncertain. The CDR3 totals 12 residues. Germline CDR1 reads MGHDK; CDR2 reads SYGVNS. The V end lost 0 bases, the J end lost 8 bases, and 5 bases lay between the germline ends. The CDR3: CASSEYAHEQFF. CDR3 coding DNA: TGTGCCAGCAGTGAATATGCCCATGAGCAGTTCTTC.

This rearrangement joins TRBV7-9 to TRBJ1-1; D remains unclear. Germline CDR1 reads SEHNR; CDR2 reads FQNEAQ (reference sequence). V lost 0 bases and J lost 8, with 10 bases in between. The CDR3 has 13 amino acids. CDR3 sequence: CASSLAGRAEAFF. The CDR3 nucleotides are TGTGCCAGCAGCTTAGCCGGGAGGGCAGAAGCTTTCTTT.

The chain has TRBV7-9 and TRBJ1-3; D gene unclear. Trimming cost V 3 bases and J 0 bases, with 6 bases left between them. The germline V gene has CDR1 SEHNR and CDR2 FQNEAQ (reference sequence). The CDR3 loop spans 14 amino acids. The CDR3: CASSFAISGNTIYF. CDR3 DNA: TGTGCCAGCAGCTTTGCGATCTCTGGAAACACCATATATTTT.

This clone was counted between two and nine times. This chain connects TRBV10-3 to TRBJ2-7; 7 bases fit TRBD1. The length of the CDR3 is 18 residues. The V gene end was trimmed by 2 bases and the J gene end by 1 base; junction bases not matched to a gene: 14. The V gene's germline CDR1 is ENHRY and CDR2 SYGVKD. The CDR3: CAISERTDRPFSSYEQYF. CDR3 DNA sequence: TGTGCCATCAGTGAGCGCACGGACAGGCCGTTCAGTTCCTACGAGCAGTACTTC.

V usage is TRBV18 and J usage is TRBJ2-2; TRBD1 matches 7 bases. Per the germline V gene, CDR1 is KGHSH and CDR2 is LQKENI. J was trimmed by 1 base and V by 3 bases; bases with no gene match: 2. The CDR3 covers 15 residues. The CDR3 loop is CASSPRQGNTGELFF. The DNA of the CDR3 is TGTGCCAGCTCACCCCGACAGGGGAACACCGGGGAGCTGTTTTTT. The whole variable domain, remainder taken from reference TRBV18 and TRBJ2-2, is NAGVMQNPRHLVRRRGQEARLRCSPMKGHSHVYWYRQLPEEGLKFMVYLQKENIIDESGMPKERFSAEFPKEGPSILRIQQVVRGDSAAYFCASSPRQGNTGELFFGEGSRLTVL.